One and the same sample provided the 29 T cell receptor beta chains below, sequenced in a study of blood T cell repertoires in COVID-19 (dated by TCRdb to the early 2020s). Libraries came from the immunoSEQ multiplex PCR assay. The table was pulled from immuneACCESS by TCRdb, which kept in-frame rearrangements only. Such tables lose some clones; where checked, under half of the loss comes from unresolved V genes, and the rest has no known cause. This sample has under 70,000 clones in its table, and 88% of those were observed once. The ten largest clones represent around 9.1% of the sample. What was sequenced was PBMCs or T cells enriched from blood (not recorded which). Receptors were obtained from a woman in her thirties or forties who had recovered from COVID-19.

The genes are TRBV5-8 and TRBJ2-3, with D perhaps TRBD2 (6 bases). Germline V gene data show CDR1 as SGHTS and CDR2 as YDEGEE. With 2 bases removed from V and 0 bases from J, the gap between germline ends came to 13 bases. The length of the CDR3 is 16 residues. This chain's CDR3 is CASSLFGSGSTDTQYF. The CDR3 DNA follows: TGTGCCAGCAGCTTATTTGGTAGCGGAAGCACAGATACGCAGTATTTT.

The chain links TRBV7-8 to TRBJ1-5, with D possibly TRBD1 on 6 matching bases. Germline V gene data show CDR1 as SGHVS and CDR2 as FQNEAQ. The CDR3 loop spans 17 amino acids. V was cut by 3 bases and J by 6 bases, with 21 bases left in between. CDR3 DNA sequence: TGTGCCAGCAGCTTTCGCGGTTCAACAGGGCTGGGTCAGCCCCAGCATTTT. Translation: CASSFRGSTGLGQPQHF.

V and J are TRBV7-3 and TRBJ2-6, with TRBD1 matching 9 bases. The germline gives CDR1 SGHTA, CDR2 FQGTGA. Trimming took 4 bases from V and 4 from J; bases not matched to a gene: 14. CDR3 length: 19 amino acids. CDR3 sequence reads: CASSSLGRTGGWGANVLTF. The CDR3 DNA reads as TGTGCCAGCAGCTCCCTCGGACGCACAGGGGGCTGGGGGGCCAACGTCCTGACTTTC.

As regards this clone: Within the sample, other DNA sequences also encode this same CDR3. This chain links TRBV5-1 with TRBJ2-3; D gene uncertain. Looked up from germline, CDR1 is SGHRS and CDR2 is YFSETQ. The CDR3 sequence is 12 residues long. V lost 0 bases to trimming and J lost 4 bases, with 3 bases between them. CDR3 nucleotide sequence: TGCGCCAGCAGCTTGGCCGCAGATACGCAGTATTTT. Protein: CASSLAADTQYF.

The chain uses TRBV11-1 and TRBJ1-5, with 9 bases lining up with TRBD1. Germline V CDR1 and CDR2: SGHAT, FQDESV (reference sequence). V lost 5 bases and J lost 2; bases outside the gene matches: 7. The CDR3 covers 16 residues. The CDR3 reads CASSNRTGGGNQPQHF. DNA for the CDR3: TGTGCCAGCAGCAATCGAACAGGGGGCGGCAATCAGCCCCAGCATTTT.

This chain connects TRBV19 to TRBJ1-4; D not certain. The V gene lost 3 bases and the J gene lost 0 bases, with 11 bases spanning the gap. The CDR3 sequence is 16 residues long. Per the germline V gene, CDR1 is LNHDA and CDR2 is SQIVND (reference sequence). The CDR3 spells CASSIRQTATNEKLFF. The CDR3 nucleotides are TGTGCCAGTAGTATCAGACAAACAGCAACTAATGAAAAACTGTTTTTT.

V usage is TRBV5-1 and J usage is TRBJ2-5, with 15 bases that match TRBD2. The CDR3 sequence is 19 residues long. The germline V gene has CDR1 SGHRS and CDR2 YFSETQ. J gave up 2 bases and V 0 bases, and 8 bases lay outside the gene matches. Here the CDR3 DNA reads TGCGCCAGCAGCTTGGCCCGGGGACTAGCGGGGGGACTACAAGAGACCCAGTACTTC. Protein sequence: CASSLARGLAGGLQETQYF.

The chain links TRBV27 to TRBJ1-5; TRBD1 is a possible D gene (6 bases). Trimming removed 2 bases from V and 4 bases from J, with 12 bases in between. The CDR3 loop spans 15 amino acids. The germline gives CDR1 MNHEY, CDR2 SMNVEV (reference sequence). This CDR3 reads CASSLVRGANQPQHF. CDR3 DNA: TGTGCCAGCAGTTTAGTTCGGGGGGCGAATCAGCCCCAGCATTTT.

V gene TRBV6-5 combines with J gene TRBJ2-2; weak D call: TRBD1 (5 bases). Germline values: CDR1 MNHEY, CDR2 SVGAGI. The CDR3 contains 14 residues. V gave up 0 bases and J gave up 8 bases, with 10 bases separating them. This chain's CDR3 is CASSYSGLTGELFF. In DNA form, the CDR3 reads TGTGCCAGCAGTTACTCGGGGCTTACGGGGGAGCTGTTTTTT.

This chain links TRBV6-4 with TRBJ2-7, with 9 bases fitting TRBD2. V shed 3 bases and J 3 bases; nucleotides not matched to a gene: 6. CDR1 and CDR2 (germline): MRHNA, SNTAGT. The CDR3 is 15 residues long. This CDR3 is CASSERGGAGYEQYF. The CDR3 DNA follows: TGTGCCAGCAGTGAGCGCGGGGGGGCAGGCTACGAGCAGTACTTC.

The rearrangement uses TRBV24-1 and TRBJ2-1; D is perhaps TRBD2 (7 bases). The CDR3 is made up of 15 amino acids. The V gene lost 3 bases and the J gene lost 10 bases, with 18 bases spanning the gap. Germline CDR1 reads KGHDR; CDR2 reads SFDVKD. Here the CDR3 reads CATSDGRGLSLEQFF. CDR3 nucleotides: TGTGCCACCAGTGATGGGAGGGGGTTATCCCTAGAGCAGTTCTTC.

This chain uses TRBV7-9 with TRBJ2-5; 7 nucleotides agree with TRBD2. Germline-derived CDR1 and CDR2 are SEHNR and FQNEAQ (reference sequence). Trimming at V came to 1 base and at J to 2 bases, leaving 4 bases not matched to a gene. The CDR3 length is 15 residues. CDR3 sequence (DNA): TGTGCCAGCAGCTTAGGGACGGGGGGTCAAGAGACCCAGTACTTC. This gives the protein CASSLGTGGQETQYF.

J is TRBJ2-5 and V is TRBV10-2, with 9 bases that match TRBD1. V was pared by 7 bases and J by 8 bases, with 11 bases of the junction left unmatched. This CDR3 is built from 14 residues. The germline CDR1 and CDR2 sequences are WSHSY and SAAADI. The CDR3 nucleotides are TGCGCCAGCACCCGGGACAGGGTATCAGGAACCCAGTACTTC. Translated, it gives CASTRDRVSGTQYF.

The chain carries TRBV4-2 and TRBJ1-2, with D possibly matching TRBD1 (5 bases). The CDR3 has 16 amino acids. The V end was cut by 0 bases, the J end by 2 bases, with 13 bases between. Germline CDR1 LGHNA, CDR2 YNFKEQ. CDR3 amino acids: CASSQDWSAGNYGYTF. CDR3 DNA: TGTGCCAGCAGCCAAGATTGGAGCGCAGGGAACTATGGCTACACCTTC.

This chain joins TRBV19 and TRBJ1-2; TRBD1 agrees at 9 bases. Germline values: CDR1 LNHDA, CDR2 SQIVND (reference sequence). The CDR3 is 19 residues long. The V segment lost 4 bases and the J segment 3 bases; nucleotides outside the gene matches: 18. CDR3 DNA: TGTGCCAGTAGTACATTAATCTTGGGAGGGACAGGGCAACACTATGGCTACACCTTC. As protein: CASSTLILGGTGQHYGYTF.

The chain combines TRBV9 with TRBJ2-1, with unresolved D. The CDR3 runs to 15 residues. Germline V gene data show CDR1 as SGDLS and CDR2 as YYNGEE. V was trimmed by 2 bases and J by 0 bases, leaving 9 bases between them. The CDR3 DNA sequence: TGTGCCAGCAGCGTGGCCGGAGTCTCCTACAATGAGCAGTTCTTC. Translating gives CASSVAGVSYNEQFF.

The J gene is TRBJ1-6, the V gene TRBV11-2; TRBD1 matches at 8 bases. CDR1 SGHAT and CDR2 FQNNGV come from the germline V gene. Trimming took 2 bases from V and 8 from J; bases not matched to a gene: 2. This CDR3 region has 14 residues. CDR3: CASSLSGGDSPLHF. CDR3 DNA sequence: TGTGCCAGCAGCTTATCAGGGGGCGATTCACCCCTCCACTTT.

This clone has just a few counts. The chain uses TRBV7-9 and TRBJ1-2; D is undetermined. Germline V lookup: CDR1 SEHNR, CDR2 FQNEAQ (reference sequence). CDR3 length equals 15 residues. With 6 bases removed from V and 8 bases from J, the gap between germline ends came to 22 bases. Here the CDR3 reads CASSSLLRGRDGYTF. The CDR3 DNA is TGTGCCAGCAGTTCCCTTCTACGGGGTCGAGACGGCTACACCTTC.

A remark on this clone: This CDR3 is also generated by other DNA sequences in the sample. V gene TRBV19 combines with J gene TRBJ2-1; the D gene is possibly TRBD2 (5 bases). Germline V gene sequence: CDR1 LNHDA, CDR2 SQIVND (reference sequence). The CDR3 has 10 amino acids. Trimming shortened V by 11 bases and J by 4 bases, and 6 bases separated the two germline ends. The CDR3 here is CASGYNEQFF. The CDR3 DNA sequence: TGTGCCTCGGGATACAATGAGCAGTTCTTC.

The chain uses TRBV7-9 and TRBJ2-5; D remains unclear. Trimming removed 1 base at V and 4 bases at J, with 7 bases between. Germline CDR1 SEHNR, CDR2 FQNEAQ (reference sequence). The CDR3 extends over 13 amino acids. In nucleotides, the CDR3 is TGTGCCAGCAGCTTAGAATCGGGAGAGACCCAGTACTTC. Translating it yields CASSLESGETQYF. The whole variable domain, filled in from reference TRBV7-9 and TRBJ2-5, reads DTGVSQNPRHKITKRGQNVTFRCDPISEHNRLYWYRQTLGQGPEFLTYFQNEAQLEKSRLLSDRFSAERPKGSFSTLEIQRTEQGDSAMYLCASSLESGETQYFGPGTRLLVL.

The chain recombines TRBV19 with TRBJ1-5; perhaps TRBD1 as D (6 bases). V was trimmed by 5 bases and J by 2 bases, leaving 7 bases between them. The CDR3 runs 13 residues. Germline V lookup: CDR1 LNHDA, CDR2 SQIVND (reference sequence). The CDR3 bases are TGTGCCAGTAGTCCAGGGGGCAATCAGCCCCAGCATTTT. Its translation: CASSPGGNQPQHF.

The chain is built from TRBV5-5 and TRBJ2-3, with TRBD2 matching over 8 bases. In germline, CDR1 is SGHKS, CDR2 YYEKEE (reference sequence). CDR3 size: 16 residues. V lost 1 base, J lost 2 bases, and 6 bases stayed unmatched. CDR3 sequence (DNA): TGTGCCAGCAGCTTGTACGGCGGGGGGTCCACAGATACGCAGTATTTT. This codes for CASSLYGGGSTDTQYF.

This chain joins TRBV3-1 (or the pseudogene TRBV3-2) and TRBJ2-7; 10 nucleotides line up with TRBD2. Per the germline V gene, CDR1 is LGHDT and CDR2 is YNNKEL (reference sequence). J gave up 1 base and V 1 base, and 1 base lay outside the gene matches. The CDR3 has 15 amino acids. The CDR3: CASSQGTSGSYEQYF. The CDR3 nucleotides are TGTGCCAGCAGCCAAGGGACTAGCGGTTCCTACGAGCAGTACTTC.

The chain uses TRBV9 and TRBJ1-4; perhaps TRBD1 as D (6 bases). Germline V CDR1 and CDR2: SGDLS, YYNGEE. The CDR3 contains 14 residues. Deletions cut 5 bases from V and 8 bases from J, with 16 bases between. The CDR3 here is CASSASQGREKLFF. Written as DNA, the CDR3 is TGTGCCAGCAGTGCCTCGCAGGGGCGGGAAAAACTGTTTTTT.

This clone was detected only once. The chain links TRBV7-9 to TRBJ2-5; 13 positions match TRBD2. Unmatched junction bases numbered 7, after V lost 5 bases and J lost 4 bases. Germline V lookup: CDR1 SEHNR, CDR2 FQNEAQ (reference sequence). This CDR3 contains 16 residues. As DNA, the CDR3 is TGTGCCAGCAGCCAATGGACTAGCGGGGGTTTAGAGACCCAGTACTTC. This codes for CASSQWTSGGLETQYF.

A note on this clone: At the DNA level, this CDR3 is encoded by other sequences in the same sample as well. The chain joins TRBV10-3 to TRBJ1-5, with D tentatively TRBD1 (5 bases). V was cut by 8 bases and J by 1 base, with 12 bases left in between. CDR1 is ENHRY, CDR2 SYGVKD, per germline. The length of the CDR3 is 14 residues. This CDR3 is CAIGTGDSNQPQHF. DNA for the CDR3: TGTGCCATCGGGACGGGGGACAGCAATCAGCCCCAGCATTTT.

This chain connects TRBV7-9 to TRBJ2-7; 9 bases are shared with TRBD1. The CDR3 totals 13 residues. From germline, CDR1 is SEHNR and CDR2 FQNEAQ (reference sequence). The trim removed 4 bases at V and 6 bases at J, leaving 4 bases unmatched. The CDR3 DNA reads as TGTGCCAGCAGCTACAGACAGGGGGGCGAGCAGTACTTC. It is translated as CASSYRQGGEQYF.

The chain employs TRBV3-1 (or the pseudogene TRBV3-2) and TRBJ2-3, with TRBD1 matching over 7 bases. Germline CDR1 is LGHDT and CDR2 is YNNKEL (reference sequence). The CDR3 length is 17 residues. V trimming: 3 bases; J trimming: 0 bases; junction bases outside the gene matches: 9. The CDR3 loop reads CASSHETGTASTDTQYF. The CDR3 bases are TGTGCCAGCAGCCACGAAACCGGGACAGCCAGCACAGATACGCAGTATTTT.

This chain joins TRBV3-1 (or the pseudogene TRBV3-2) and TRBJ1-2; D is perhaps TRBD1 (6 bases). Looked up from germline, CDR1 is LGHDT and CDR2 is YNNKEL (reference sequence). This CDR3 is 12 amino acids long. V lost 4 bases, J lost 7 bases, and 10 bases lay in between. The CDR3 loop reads CASSPSGVGYTF. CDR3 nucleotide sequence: TGTGCCAGCAGCCCATCAGGGGTTGGCTACACCTTC.